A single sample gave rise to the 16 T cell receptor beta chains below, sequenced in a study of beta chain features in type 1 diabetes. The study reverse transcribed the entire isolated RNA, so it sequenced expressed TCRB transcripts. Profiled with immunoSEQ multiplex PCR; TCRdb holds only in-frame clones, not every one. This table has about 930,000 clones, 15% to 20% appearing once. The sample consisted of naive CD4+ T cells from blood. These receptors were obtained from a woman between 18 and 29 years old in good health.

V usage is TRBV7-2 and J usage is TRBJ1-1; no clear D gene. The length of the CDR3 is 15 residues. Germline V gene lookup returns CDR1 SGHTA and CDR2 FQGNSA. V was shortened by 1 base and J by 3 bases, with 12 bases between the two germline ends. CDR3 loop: CASSLGPLGYTEAFF. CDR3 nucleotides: TGTGCCAGCAGCTTAGGACCGCTGGGGTACACTGAAGCTTTCTTT.

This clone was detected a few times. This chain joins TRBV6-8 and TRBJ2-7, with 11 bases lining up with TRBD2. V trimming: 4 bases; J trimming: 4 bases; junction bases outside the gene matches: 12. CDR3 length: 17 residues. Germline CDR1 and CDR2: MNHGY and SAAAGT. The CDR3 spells CASSSPVLAGAGYEQYF. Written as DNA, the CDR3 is TGTGCCAGCAGTTCGCCCGTACTAGCGGGAGCGGGATACGAGCAGTACTTC.

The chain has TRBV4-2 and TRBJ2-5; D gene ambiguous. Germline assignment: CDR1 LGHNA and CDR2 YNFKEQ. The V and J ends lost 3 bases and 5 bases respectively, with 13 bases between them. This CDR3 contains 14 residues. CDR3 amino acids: CASSQENARETQYF. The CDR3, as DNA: TGTGCCAGCAGCCAGGAAAACGCCAGGGAGACCCAGTACTTC.

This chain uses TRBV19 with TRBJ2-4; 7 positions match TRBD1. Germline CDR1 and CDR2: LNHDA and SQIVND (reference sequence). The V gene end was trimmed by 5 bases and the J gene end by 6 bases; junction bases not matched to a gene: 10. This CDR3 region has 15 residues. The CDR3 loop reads CASSDPGGARNIQYF. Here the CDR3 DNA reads TGTGCCAGTAGTGACCCAGGGGGAGCCCGAAACATTCAGTACTTC.

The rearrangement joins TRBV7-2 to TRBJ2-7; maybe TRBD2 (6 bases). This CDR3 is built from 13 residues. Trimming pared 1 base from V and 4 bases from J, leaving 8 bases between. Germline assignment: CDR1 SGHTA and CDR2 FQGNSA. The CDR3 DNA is TGTGCCAGCAGCTTAGTGGAGGGATACGAGCAGTACTTC. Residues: CASSLVEGYEQYF. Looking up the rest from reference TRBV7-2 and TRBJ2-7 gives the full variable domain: GAGVSQSPSNKVTEKGKDVELRCDPISGHTALYWYRQSLGQGLEFLIYFQGNSAPDKSGLPSDRFSAERTGGSVSTLTIQRTQQEDSAVYLCASSLVEGYEQYFGPGTRLTVT.

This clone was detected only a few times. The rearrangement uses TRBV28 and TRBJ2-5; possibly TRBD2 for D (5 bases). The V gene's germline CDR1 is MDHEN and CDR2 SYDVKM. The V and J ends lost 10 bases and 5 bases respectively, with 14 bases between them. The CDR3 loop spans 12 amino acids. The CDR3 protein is CAIVLAWETQYF. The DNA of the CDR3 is TGTGCCATAGTCTTAGCGTGGGAGACCCAGTACTTC.

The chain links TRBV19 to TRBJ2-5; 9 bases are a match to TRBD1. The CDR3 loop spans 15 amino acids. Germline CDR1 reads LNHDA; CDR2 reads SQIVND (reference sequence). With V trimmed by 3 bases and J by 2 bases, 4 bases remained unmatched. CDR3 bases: TGTGCCAGTAGTATCCGTGACAGGGGGCAAGAGACCCAGTACTTC. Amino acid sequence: CASSIRDRGQETQYF.

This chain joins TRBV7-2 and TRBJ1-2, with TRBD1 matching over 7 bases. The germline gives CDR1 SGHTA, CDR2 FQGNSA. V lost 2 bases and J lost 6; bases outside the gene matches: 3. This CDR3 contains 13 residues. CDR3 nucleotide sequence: TGTGCCAGCAGCTTATGGCAGGGGGATGGCTACACCTTC. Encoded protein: CASSLWQGDGYTF.

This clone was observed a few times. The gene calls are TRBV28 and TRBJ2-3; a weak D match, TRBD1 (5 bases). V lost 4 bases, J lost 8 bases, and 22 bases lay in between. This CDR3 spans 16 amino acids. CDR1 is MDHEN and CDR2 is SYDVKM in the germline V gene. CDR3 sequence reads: CASSSPQGFRYATQYF. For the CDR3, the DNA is TGTGCCAGCAGTTCGCCCCAGGGTTTTAGATACGCTACGCAGTATTTT.

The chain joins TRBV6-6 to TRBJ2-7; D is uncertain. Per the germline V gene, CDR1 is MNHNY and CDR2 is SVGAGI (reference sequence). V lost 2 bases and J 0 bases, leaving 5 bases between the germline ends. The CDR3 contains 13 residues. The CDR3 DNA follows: TGTGCCAGCAGTTACACTCGCTCCTACGAGCAGTACTTC. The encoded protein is CASSYTRSYEQYF.

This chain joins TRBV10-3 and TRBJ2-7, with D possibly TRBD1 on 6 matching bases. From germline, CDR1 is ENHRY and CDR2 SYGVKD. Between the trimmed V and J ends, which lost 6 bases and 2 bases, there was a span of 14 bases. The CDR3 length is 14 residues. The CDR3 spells CAISEQGNTYEQYF. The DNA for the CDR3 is TGTGCCATCAGCGAACAGGGAAACACCTACGAGCAGTACTTC.

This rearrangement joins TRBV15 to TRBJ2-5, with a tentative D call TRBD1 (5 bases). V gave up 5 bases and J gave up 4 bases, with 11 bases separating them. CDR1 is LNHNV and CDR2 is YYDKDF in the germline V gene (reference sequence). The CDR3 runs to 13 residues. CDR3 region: CATSGRVGETQYF. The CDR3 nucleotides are TGTGCCACCAGCGGCAGGGTTGGAGAGACCCAGTACTTC.

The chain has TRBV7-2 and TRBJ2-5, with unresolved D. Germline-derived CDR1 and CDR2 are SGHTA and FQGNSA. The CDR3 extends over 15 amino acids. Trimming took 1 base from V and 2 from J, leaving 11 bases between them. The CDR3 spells CASSLDSRPQETQYF. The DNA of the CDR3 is TGTGCCAGCAGCTTAGACTCCAGGCCACAAGAGACCCAGTACTTC. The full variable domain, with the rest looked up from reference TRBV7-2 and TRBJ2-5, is GAGVSQSPSNKVTEKGKDVELRCDPISGHTALYWYRQSLGQGLEFLIYFQGNSAPDKSGLPSDRFSAERTGGSVSTLTIQRTQQEDSAVYLCASSLDSRPQETQYFGPGTRLLVL.

CDR3 coding DNA: TGTGCCAGCAGTTATAGGACGAGTCCCTACGAGCAGTACTTC. Translating gives CASSYRTSPYEQYF. This chain links TRBV28 with TRBJ2-7, with D unclear. Germline CDR1 is MDHEN and CDR2 is SYDVKM. The CDR3 totals 14 residues. Deletions cut 4 bases from V and 2 bases from J, with 12 bases between.

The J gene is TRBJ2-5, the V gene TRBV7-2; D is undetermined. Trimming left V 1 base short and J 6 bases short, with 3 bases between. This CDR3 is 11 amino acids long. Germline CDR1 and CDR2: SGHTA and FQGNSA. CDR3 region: CASSLDKTQYF. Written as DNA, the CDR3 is TGTGCCAGCAGCTTAGATAAGACCCAGTACTTC.

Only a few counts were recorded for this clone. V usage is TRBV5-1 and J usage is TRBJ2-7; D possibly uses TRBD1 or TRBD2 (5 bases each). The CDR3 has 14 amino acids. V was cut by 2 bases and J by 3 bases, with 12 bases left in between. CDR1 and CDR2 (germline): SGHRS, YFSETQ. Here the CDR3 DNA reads TGCGCCAGCAGCTTCGCAGGGACCGACTACGAGCAGTACTTC. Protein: CASSFAGTDYEQYF.